Following are 30 T cell receptor beta chains from one sample sequenced in a study of T cell clones after liver transplantation. Profiling relied on immunoSEQ multiplex PCR, and the TCRdb table lists in-frame clones only, not all of them. Among around 9,100 clones listed, over 75% were seen once. Sample: CD8+ T cells from blood, taken before liver transplant. The receptors originated from a human donor who received a liver transplant.

The V gene is TRBV9, the J gene TRBJ2-3; 12 nucleotides align to TRBD1. The germline gives CDR1 SGDLS, CDR2 YYNGEE. V lost 0 bases, J lost 6 bases, and 5 bases stayed unmatched. The CDR3 consists of 16 residues. The DNA of the CDR3 is TGTGCCAGCAGCGTAGAAGGGACAGGGGGCCGTGATACGCAGTATTTT. Its protein product is CASSVEGTGGRDTQYF.

This clone was found once. The chain links TRBV7-7 to TRBJ2-1, with D perhaps matching TRBD1 (5 bases). Trimming took off 5 bases at V and 10 bases at J, with 12 bases between the two ends. The CDR3 runs 12 residues. Germline CDR1 is SSHAT and CDR2 is FNYEAQ (reference sequence). Here the CDR3 DNA reads TGTGCCAGCAGCCCCGACAGACAAGAGCAGTTCTTC. This encodes CASSPDRQEQFF.

The rearrangement joins TRBV5-1 to TRBJ2-4, with 9 bases matching TRBD1. Germline V lookup: CDR1 SGHRS, CDR2 YFSETQ. This CDR3 has 19 residues. The V segment lost 5 bases and the J segment 0 bases; nucleotides outside the gene matches: 15. The CDR3 here is CASRKSTGQGNEAKNIQYF. CDR3 nucleotides: TGCGCCAGCAGGAAGTCTACAGGACAGGGGAACGAAGCCAAAAACATTCAGTACTTC.

This rearrangement joins TRBV19 to TRBJ2-7, with D unclear. V was pared by 1 base and J by 2 bases, with 6 bases between. Germline values: CDR1 LNHDA, CDR2 SQIVND (reference sequence). There are 13 residues in the CDR3. The CDR3 spells CASSIGLAYEQYF. The CDR3 coding sequence is TGTGCCAGTAGTATAGGACTTGCCTACGAGCAGTACTTC.

CDR3 nucleotides: TGTGCCATCAGTGAGAAACAGACGTACGAGCAGTACTTC. Its translation is CAISEKQTYEQYF. This chain connects TRBV10-3 to TRBJ2-7; the D is unclear. V gave up 2 bases and J gave up 4 bases, with 9 bases separating them. The CDR3 extends over 13 amino acids. Germline CDR1 is ENHRY and CDR2 is SYGVKD.

The V and J genes are TRBV9 and TRBJ2-7, with D unresolved. CDR1 and CDR2 (germline): SGDLS, YYNGEE. V was cut by 0 bases and J by 1 base, with 11 bases left in between. The CDR3 loop spans 15 amino acids. The CDR3 loop reads CASSVAYHLSYEQYF. CDR3 sequence (DNA): TGTGCCAGCAGCGTAGCATACCACCTATCCTACGAGCAGTACTTC.

This chain connects TRBV7-7 to TRBJ2-7; D is unresolved. This CDR3 is 13 amino acids long. The V end was cut by 5 bases, the J end by 9 bases, with 17 bases between. Germline values: CDR1 SSHAT, CDR2 FNYEAQ (reference sequence). The CDR3 here is CASSPVGRNRQYF. DNA of the CDR3: TGTGCCAGCAGCCCGGTAGGAAGGAATCGGCAGTACTTC. Together with reference TRBV7-7 and TRBJ2-7, the CDR3 gives the full variable domain: GAGVSQSPRYKVTKRGQDVTLRCDPISSHATLYWYQQALGQGPEFLTYFNYEAQPDKSGLPSDRFSAERPEGSISTLTIQRTEQRDSAMYRCASSPVGRNRQYFGPGTRLTVT.

This sequence joins TRBV19 and TRBJ1-1; D gene uncertain. Germline CDR1 LNHDA, CDR2 SQIVND (reference sequence). Trimming cost V 5 bases and J 4 bases, with 8 bases left between them. This CDR3 has 12 residues. The CDR3 is CASSFSPTEAFF. The CDR3 bases are TGTGCCAGTAGTTTCTCACCCACTGAAGCTTTCTTT. Looking up the rest from reference TRBV19 and TRBJ1-1 gives the full variable domain: DGGITQSPKYLFRKEGQNVTLSCEQNLNHDAMYWYRQDPGQGLRLIYYSQIVNDFQKGDIAEGYSVSREKKESFPLTVTSAQKNPTAFYLCASSFSPTEAFFGQGTRLTVV.

The chain uses TRBV4-1 and TRBJ2-6, with a weak D call TRBD1 (6 bases). Germline V lookup: CDR1 MGHRA, CDR2 YSYEKL. Between the trimmed V and J ends, which lost 4 bases and 0 bases, there was a span of 10 bases. The CDR3 sequence is 16 residues long. DNA of the CDR3: TGCGCCAGCAGCCCTCGGACAGACTCTGGGGCCAACGTCCTGACTTTC. Translating it yields CASSPRTDSGANVLTF.

The rearrangement joins TRBV9 to TRBJ1-4, with D uncertain. The CDR3 is 14 amino acids. Trimming removed 0 bases from V and 7 bases from J, with 10 bases in between. The germline CDR1 and CDR2 sequences are SGDLS and YYNGEE. The CDR3 sequence is CASSVEGFSEKLFF. CDR3 nucleotide sequence: TGTGCCAGCAGCGTAGAGGGTTTCAGTGAAAAACTGTTTTTT.

The chain couples TRBV27 to TRBJ2-7, with 8 bases matching TRBD2. The CDR3 consists of 13 residues. CDR1 MNHEY and CDR2 SMNVEV come from the germline V gene (reference sequence). Trimming cost V 5 bases and J 3 bases; bases outside gene matches: 3. The CDR3: CASSLTSGYEQYF. In DNA form, the CDR3 reads TGTGCCAGCAGTCTCACTAGCGGCTACGAGCAGTACTTC.

The CDR3 loop reads CASSLGLADKNIQYF. CDR3 in DNA: TGTGCCAGCAGTTTAGGGCTAGCGGACAAAAACATTCAGTACTTC. J is TRBJ2-4 and V is TRBV27, with 7 bases lining up with TRBD2. Germline V gives CDR1 MNHEY, CDR2 SMNVEV (reference sequence). Trimming at V came to 2 bases and at J to 3 bases, leaving 4 bases not matched to a gene. The CDR3 is 15 residues long.

In this sample, this clone turned up once. The chain combines TRBV11-3 with TRBJ2-3; TRBD1 aligns across 9 bases. Per the germline V gene, CDR1 is SGHNT and CDR2 is YENEEA. The CDR3 totals 16 residues. J gave up 6 bases and V 5 bases, and 12 bases lay outside the gene matches. The CDR3 region is CASSEGTGSLSDTQYF. CDR3 DNA: TGTGCCAGCAGCGAAGGGACAGGGTCTCTATCCGATACGCAGTATTTT.

This clone was seen once. In nucleotides, the CDR3 is TGTGCCAGCAGCGCGACTAGCGGCCCCAACAATGAGCAGTTCTTC. Translation gives CASSATSGPNNEQFF. This sequence joins TRBV9 and TRBJ2-1; the match to TRBD2 covers 9 bases. V shed 3 bases and J 5 bases; nucleotides not matched to a gene: 6. CDR3 size: 15 residues. From germline, CDR1 is SGDLS and CDR2 YYNGEE. Looking up the rest from reference TRBV9 and TRBJ2-1 gives the full variable domain: DSGVTQTPKHLITATGQRVTLRCSPRSGDLSVYWYQQSLDQGLQFLIQYYNGEERAKGNILERFSAQQFPDLHSELNLSSLELGDSALYFCASSATSGPNNEQFFGPGTRLTVL.

Only a few counts were recorded for this clone. This chain uses TRBV23-1 with TRBJ1-5; 9 positions match TRBD1. TRBV23-1 belongs to the ORF category, with a function that is uncertain. The trim removed 4 bases at V and 5 bases at J, leaving 9 bases unmatched. The CDR3 is 16 residues long. CDR3 bases: TGCGCCAGCAGTCGTGCCGGACAGGGGTATGATCAGCCCCAGCATTTT. Protein product: CASSRAGQGYDQPQHF.

The V call is TRBV9, the J call TRBJ2-5; D gene uncertain. Germline loops: CDR1 SGDLS, CDR2 YYNGEE. Trimming stripped 0 bases from V and 1 base from J, with 7 bases between. The CDR3 consists of 14 residues. CDR3 loop: CASSVGVGQETQYF. CDR3 nucleotide sequence: TGTGCCAGCAGCGTAGGGGTGGGCCAAGAGACCCAGTACTTC.

The chain carries TRBV27 and TRBJ2-7; TRBD2 aligns across 9 bases. V shed 6 bases and J 4 bases; nucleotides not matched to a gene: 13. This CDR3 region has 16 residues. Germline assignment: CDR1 MNHEY and CDR2 SMNVEV (reference sequence). CDR3 sequence (DNA): TGTGCCAGCAGCACCTCCGTCGGGACTAGCAGGTACGAGCAGTACTTC. It codes for CASSTSVGTSRYEQYF.

The gene calls are TRBV6-6 and TRBJ2-5; D is unclear. Germline CDR1 MNHNY, CDR2 SVGAGI (reference sequence). V lost 2 bases and J lost 4, with 11 bases in between. The CDR3 totals 14 residues. The CDR3 sequence: CASSYTRQGETQYF. As DNA, the CDR3 is TGTGCCAGCAGTTACACCCGACAAGGAGAGACCCAGTACTTC.

J is TRBJ2-1 and V is TRBV5-1; D gene ambiguous. Trimming removed 0 bases at V and 8 bases at J, with 9 bases between. The CDR3 runs to 13 residues. The germline V gene encodes CDR1 SGHRS and CDR2 YFSETQ. CDR3 DNA: TGCGCCAGCAGCTTGGGACCTTCGGATGAGCAGTTCTTC. Amino acid sequence: CASSLGPSDEQFF.

This sequence joins TRBV28 and TRBJ1-3; 7 bases match TRBD1. Germline CDR1 reads MDHEN; CDR2 reads SYDVKM. The CDR3 consists of 15 residues. The junction had 6 bases not matched to a gene; V was cut back by 5 bases and J by 2 bases. Written as DNA, the CDR3 is TGTGCCAGCAGTCCCCTGACAGGGACTGGAAACACCATATATTTT. This codes for CASSPLTGTGNTIYF.

The rearrangement uses TRBV5-5 and TRBJ2-2; no firm D call. From germline, CDR1 is SGHKS and CDR2 YYEKEE (reference sequence). The CDR3 totals 13 residues. The V and J ends lost 3 bases and 6 bases respectively, with 9 bases between them. The CDR3 spells CASSSDIAGELFF. The CDR3 coding sequence is TGTGCCAGCAGCTCCGACATCGCCGGGGAGCTGTTTTTT. Full variable domain (remainder filled in from reference TRBV5-5 and TRBJ2-2): DAGVTQSPTHLIKTRGQQVTLRCSPISGHKSVSWYQQVLGQGPQFIFQYYEKEERGRGNFPDRFSARQFPNYSSELNVNALLLGDSALYLCASSSDIAGELFFGEGSRLTVL.

The chain uses TRBV5-4 and TRBJ2-6; 7 positions match TRBD2. Germline CDR1 SGHNT, CDR2 YYREEE (reference sequence). V gave up 2 bases and J gave up 2 bases; unmatched junction bases: 1. This CDR3 is 15 amino acids long. The CDR3 bases are TGTGCCAGCAGCTTCGGGACTACTGGGGCCAACGTCCTGACTTTC. Translated, it gives CASSFGTTGANVLTF.

The chain couples TRBV4-1 to TRBJ1-2; D might be TRBD1 (6 bases). The CDR3 runs to 16 residues. CDR1 and CDR2 from the germline V gene are MGHRA and YSYEKL. V gave up 3 bases and J gave up 6 bases, with 20 bases separating them. The CDR3 reads CASSQESRQASNGYTF. CDR3 sequence (DNA): TGCGCCAGCAGCCAGGAATCGAGACAGGCGAGCAATGGCTACACCTTC.

The V gene is TRBV9, the J gene TRBJ2-5, with D possibly TRBD1 on 6 matching bases. CDR3 length equals 13 residues. Trimming removed 3 bases at V and 5 bases at J, with 11 bases between. The germline V gene encodes CDR1 SGDLS and CDR2 YYNGEE. The CDR3 loop is CASSGGRVETQYF. The CDR3 nucleotides read TGTGCCAGCAGCGGGGGGCGCGTGGAGACCCAGTACTTC.

The gene calls are TRBV9 and TRBJ2-3; perhaps TRBD1 as D (6 bases). V lost 7 bases, J lost 2 bases, and 20 bases lay in between. The CDR3 has 16 residues. The germline CDR1 and CDR2 sequences are SGDLS and YYNGEE. This CDR3 is CASGSQGTLSTDTQYF. CDR3 nucleotides: TGTGCCAGCGGATCTCAGGGGACCCTCTCCACAGATACGCAGTATTTT.

This rearrangement joins TRBV21-1 to TRBJ2-2; the DNA was not used to check the table's D call, TRBD1. TRBV21-1 is given as a pseudogene. The CDR3 loop spans 16 amino acids. CDR3 sequence reads: CASRTADTGLTGELFF. Written as DNA, the CDR3 is TGTGCCAGCAGAACGGCGGACACAGGCTTGACCGGGGAGCTGTTTTTT.

The genes are TRBV15 and TRBJ2-1; 10 bases align to TRBD2. The CDR3 runs 14 residues. Germline assignment: CDR1 LNHNV and CDR2 YYDKDF (reference sequence). With V trimmed by 5 bases and J by 5 bases, 3 bases remained unmatched. CDR3 nucleotides: TGTGCCACCAGCCCTGGACTAGCGGACAATGAGCAGTTCTTC. It yields the protein CATSPGLADNEQFF.

This clone was observed once. The chain joins TRBV4-2 to TRBJ2-7, with 9 bases lining up with TRBD2. The ends lost 4 bases at V and 6 bases at J; junction bases unmatched: 4. Per germline, CDR1 LGHNA and CDR2 YNFKEQ. This CDR3 spans 13 amino acids. In DNA form, the CDR3 reads TGTGCCAGCAGCCTCGGGACTAGCAGCGAGCAGTACTTC. Amino acid sequence: CASSLGTSSEQYF.

The chain is built from TRBV5-5 and TRBJ2-3; 11 bases agree with TRBD1. Trimming at V came to 4 bases and at J to 4 bases, leaving 5 bases not matched to a gene. The germline V gene has CDR1 SGHKS and CDR2 YYEKEE (reference sequence). The CDR3 consists of 15 residues. The CDR3 nucleotides read TGTGCCAGCAGCAACGGACAGGGGGCCCCAGATACGCAGTATTTT. Protein sequence: CASSNGQGAPDTQYF.

The genes are TRBV5-4 and TRBJ2-7; 10 bases map to TRBD2. In germline, CDR1 is SGHNT, CDR2 YYREEE (reference sequence). The CDR3 is made up of 13 amino acids. J lost 6 bases, V lost 5 bases, and 5 bases had no gene match. Here the CDR3 reads CASRPGLAVEQYF. Here the CDR3 DNA reads TGTGCCAGCAGACCTGGACTAGCGGTCGAGCAGTACTTC.